The present TCR beta chain was sequenced within a study of cytomegalovirus exposure and HLA in healthy donors. CDR1 and CDR2 from the germline V gene are GTSNPN and SVGIG (reference sequence). The CDR3 has 12 amino acids. A multiplex PCR was run with 60 Vbeta primers and 13 Jbeta primers. Clones were sequenced by immunoSEQ multiplex PCR, and TCRdb holds only the in-frame ones, with some missing. The table records 150,000 to 200,000 clones, about 70% of them present only once. Sample: PBMCs. The chain links TRBV30 to TRBJ2-5; 9 nucleotides line up with TRBD1. The DNA end favors TRBJ2-7, so the J call may be wrong. The source of this sequence is a woman aged 18-35 years in good health and CMV-seropositive. The DNA of the CDR3 is TGTGCCTGGAGCCGGGACAGGGCCGAGCAGTACTTC. Protein product: CAWSRDRAEQYF.